A selection of T cell receptor beta chains follows, all from one sample in a study of blood T cells in healthy people across ages. TCRdb fed the 5' RACE reads into MiXCR, producing one record per CDR3 protein. There are about 1.4 million distinct CDR3 sequences in the sample; around 59% occur only once, and about 6.7% lies in the top ten. The sample comprised blood. The receptors here all came from a man aged 18 to 29 in good health. The CDR3 runs from the conserved cysteine through the conserved F or W. The order of the fields is clone size, D gene, J gene, V gene, CDR3 DNA, CDR3 protein. The D gene is left open where the match is weak. Size is stated for part of the rows, as once, few or many counts, or as a class when the clone is expanded.

clone_size: .; d_call: .; j_call: TRBJ2-5; v_call: TRBV7-9; cdr3_nt: TGTGCCAGCAGCCCCGGTCCCCCAACAGAGACCCAGTACTTC; cdr3_aa: CASSPGPPTETQYF
clone_size: .; d_call: TRBD1; j_call: TRBJ1-5; v_call: TRBV4-3; cdr3_nt: TGCGCCAGCAGCCTCACGACAGGGGTCCAGCCCCAGCATTTT; cdr3_aa: CASSLTTGVQPQHF
clone_size: once; d_call: .; j_call: TRBJ2-7; v_call: TRBV4-1; cdr3_nt: TGCGCCAGCAGCCAACCTCCGGGACAGCAGTACTTC; cdr3_aa: CASSQPPGQQYF
clone_size: .; d_call: .; j_call: TRBJ2-3; v_call: TRBV29-1; cdr3_nt: TGCAGCGTCGACCGGGGCCAGCCCCCGGTGACAGATACGCAGTATTTT; cdr3_aa: CSVDRGQPPVTDTQYF
clone_size: .; d_call: .; j_call: TRBJ2-7; v_call: TRBV28; cdr3_nt: TGTGCCAGCAGTCATGGGACCTTAACCTACGAGCAGTACTTC; cdr3_aa: CASSHGTLTYEQYF
clone_size: .; d_call: TRBD1; j_call: TRBJ2-5; v_call: TRBV20-1; cdr3_nt: TGCAGTGCTAGAGGATTGGGCCATGACAGGGGGCGCCTGGGAGAGACCCAGTACTTC; cdr3_aa: CSARGLGHDRGRLGETQYF
clone_size: .; d_call: TRBD2; j_call: TRBJ2-1; v_call: TRBV4-3; cdr3_nt: TGCGCCAGCAGCCACACTAGCGGGGGGCAGTATAATGAGCAGTTCTTC; cdr3_aa: CASSHTSGGQYNEQFF
clone_size: few; d_call: .; j_call: TRBJ1-2; v_call: TRBV12-3/TRBV12-4; cdr3_nt: TGTGCCAGCAGTTTCAACACAGGGACAGGCTACACCTTC; cdr3_aa: CASSFNTGTGYTF
clone_size: .; d_call: .; j_call: TRBJ1-2; v_call: TRBV6-6; cdr3_nt: TGTGCCAGCAGTTACTCGCCCCAACCCCAAGATGGCTACACCTTC; cdr3_aa: CASSYSPQPQDGYTF
clone_size: few; d_call: .; j_call: TRBJ2-5; v_call: TRBV6-6; cdr3_nt: TGTGCCAGCAGTTACTGGGGCCGTGAGACCCAGTACTTC; cdr3_aa: CASSYWGRETQYF
clone_size: .; d_call: .; j_call: TRBJ2-5; v_call: TRBV5-1; cdr3_nt: TGCGCCAGCGGACCTTCCGGGACGGTCCTCCAAGAGCAGTACTTC; cdr3_aa: CASGPSGTVLQEQYF
clone_size: .; d_call: TRBD1; j_call: TRBJ2-4; v_call: TRBV7-9; cdr3_nt: TGTGCCAGCAGCTCCACAGGGGCTGGGCAGTACTTC; cdr3_aa: CASSSTGAGQYF
clone_size: .; d_call: .; j_call: TRBJ2-2; v_call: TRBV7-2; cdr3_nt: TGTGCCAGCAGCTTATCCAGTCTGAAAATCAACACCGGGGAGCTGTTTTTT; cdr3_aa: CASSLSSLKINTGELFF
clone_size: .; d_call: .; j_call: TRBJ1-2; v_call: TRBV4-1; cdr3_nt: TGCGCCAGCAGCCAACTTACCCTAGAGGACGGCTACACCTTC; cdr3_aa: CASSQLTLEDGYTF
clone_size: .; d_call: .; j_call: TRBJ1-4; v_call: TRBV12-3/TRBV12-4; cdr3_nt: TGTGCCAGCAGTTTAGCGGGCAGGGGCCCTAATGAAAAACTGTTTTTT; cdr3_aa: CASSLAGRGPNEKLFF
clone_size: few; d_call: TRBD1; j_call: TRBJ2-5; v_call: TRBV27; cdr3_nt: TGTGCCAGCAGTGACCCGACAGGGGCCAAGGGGCAGTACTTC; cdr3_aa: CASSDPTGAKGQYF
clone_size: few; d_call: TRBD2; j_call: TRBJ2-5; v_call: TRBV12-3/TRBV12-4; cdr3_nt: TGTGCCAGCCGACGTGCTAGCGGGACAGAGACCCAGTACTTC; cdr3_aa: CASRRASGTETQYF
clone_size: .; d_call: .; j_call: TRBJ1-4; v_call: TRBV4-2; cdr3_nt: TGTGCCAGCAGCCCCCTGGGGGGGGAAGAAAAACTGTTTTTT; cdr3_aa: CASSPLGGEEKLFF
clone_size: .; d_call: .; j_call: TRBJ2-6; v_call: TRBV28; cdr3_nt: TGTGCCAGCAGTTTAGCTGGGGGCTCTGGGGTCAACGTCCTGACTTTC; cdr3_aa: CASSLAGGSGVNVLTF
clone_size: .; d_call: .; j_call: TRBJ2-1; v_call: TRBV2; cdr3_nt: TGTGCCAGCACGGGTCGGGAGAGTGAGCAGTTCTTC; cdr3_aa: CASTGRESEQFF
clone_size: .; d_call: .; j_call: TRBJ2-5; v_call: TRBV3-1; cdr3_nt: TGTGCCAGCATGACCACGGGTCGAGACGGTGTGTGGGAAGAGACCCAGTACTTC; cdr3_aa: CASMTTGRDGVWEETQYF
clone_size: .; d_call: .; j_call: TRBJ2-5; v_call: TRBV27; cdr3_nt: TGTGCCAGCAGTTCCGGTACTATCGGGGAGACCCAGTACTTC; cdr3_aa: CASSSGTIGETQYF
clone_size: .; d_call: .; j_call: TRBJ1-6; v_call: TRBV4-1; cdr3_nt: TGCGCCAGCAGCCAAGATAGGCGGGGGCGAACTTATAATTCACCCCTCCACTTT; cdr3_aa: CASSQDRRGRTYNSPLHF
clone_size: .; d_call: .; j_call: TRBJ2-7; v_call: TRBV20-1; cdr3_nt: TGCAGTGGGGGGTTCGGCTACGAGCAGTACTTC; cdr3_aa: CSGGFGYEQYF
clone_size: few; d_call: .; j_call: TRBJ2-3; v_call: TRBV2; cdr3_nt: TGTGCCAGCAGTGACGGTTACACAGATACGCAGTATTTT; cdr3_aa: CASSDGYTDTQYF
clone_size: .; d_call: TRBD1; j_call: TRBJ2-7; v_call: TRBV27; cdr3_nt: TGTGCCAGCAGTCAGTACAGGGGGAACGAGCAGTACTTC; cdr3_aa: CASSQYRGNEQYF